A single sample is the source of the 21 T cell receptor beta chains below, sequenced in a study of a mutant IDH1 vaccine in newly diagnosed glioma. Their antigen targets remain unknown. Produced via immunoSEQ multiplex PCR; TCRdb's table is partial and in-frame only. Altogether over 30,000 clones are present, 56% being singletons, with the ten largest covering approximately 10%. Time point here: week 5, during vaccination. Topical imiquimod was applied with each vaccine dose, which held 300 ug of mutant IDH1 20-mer peptide. Specimen: PBMCs, collected from a glioma patient whose treatment included an IDH1 peptide vaccine. The receptors were gathered from a woman younger than 30 with glioma.

J is TRBJ1-1 and V is TRBV28; D is uncertain. The CDR3 extends over 12 amino acids. V was trimmed by 2 bases and J by 8 bases, leaving 9 bases between them. Germline V gene sequence: CDR1 MDHEN, CDR2 SYDVKM. CDR3 protein: CASSLLVGEAFF. The CDR3 coding sequence is TGTGCCAGCAGTTTACTGGTTGGAGAAGCTTTCTTT. Based on the CDR3 plus reference TRBV28 and TRBJ1-1, the full variable domain is DVKVTQSSRYLVKRTGEKVFLECVQDMDHENMFWYRQDPGLGLRLIYFSYDVKMKEKGDIPEGYSVSREKKERFSLILESASTNQTSMYLCASSLLVGEAFFGQGTRLTVV.

The genes are TRBV7-2 and TRBJ2-3; 9 bases align to TRBD2. The trim removed 4 bases at V and 4 bases at J, leaving 3 bases unmatched. Germline V lookup: CDR1 SGHTA, CDR2 FQGNSA. There are 14 residues in the CDR3. CDR3 nucleotides: TGTGCCAGCAGCTCACCTAGCGGGGCAGATACGCAGTATTTT. Its translation: CASSSPSGADTQYF.

The chain carries TRBV7-8 and TRBJ2-3; the match to TRBD1 covers 8 bases. V gave up 4 bases and J gave up 4 bases; unmatched junction bases: 7. Germline CDR1 is SGHVS and CDR2 is FQNEAQ. The CDR3 loop spans 15 amino acids. CDR3: CASSSRQGQADTQYF. CDR3 coding DNA: TGTGCCAGCAGCTCCAGACAGGGGCAGGCAGATACGCAGTATTTT.

This clone was observed a handful of times. This chain joins TRBV29-1 and TRBJ2-5; 8 bases line up with TRBD1. This CDR3 region has 15 residues. The germline gives CDR1 SQVTM, CDR2 ANQGSEA. J was trimmed by 4 bases and V by 4 bases; bases with no gene match: 11. CDR3 in amino acids: CSVVWWHRGRETQYF. DNA of the CDR3: TGCAGCGTTGTCTGGTGGCACAGGGGGAGAGAGACCCAGTACTTC.

The V and J genes are TRBV5-1 and TRBJ2-1, with TRBD2 matching 14 bases. The CDR3 has 15 amino acids. Germline V gives CDR1 SGHRS, CDR2 YFSETQ. V gave up 4 bases and J gave up 10 bases; unmatched junction bases: 7. CDR3 loop: CASSKEGLAGAEQFF. DNA for the CDR3: TGCGCCAGCAGCAAGGAGGGACTAGCGGGGGCCGAGCAGTTCTTC.

This clone has just a few counts. The chain combines TRBV4-1 with TRBJ1-5; D possibly corresponds to TRBD1 (5 bases). V was cut by 2 bases and J by 3 bases, with 8 bases left in between. This CDR3 has 14 amino acids. Germline CDR1 and CDR2: MGHRA and YSYEKL. The CDR3 nucleotides read TGCGCCAGCAGCCAACGACAGACCAATCAGCCCCAGCATTTT. Translation gives CASSQRQTNQPQHF.

By share of the sample, this clone is medium-sized. This CDR3 is also generated by other DNA sequences in the sample. The J gene is TRBJ2-5, the V gene TRBV5-1, with D tentatively TRBD2 (5 bases). V was clipped by 5 bases and J by 0 bases, with 5 bases between them. CDR3 length equals 12 residues. Germline V CDR1 and CDR2: SGHRS, YFSETQ. In DNA form, the CDR3 reads TGCGCCAGCAGGCGGGACCAAGAGACCCAGTACTTC. Translation: CASRRDQETQYF.

Comment on this clone: At one end the junction does not follow the germline gene, possibly because of a read error. CDR3: CAWTREGTEASF. The CDR3 DNA reads as TGTGCCTGGACCAGGGAAGGGACTGAAGCTTCCTTT. The chain employs TRBV30 and TRBJ1-1, with D possibly TRBD1 on 5 matching bases. The CDR3 totals 12 residues. The germline gives CDR1 GTSNPN, CDR2 SVGIG (reference sequence).

This clone appeared a few times. The chain carries TRBV7-9 and TRBJ1-5; 8 bases map to TRBD1. V lost 5 bases and J lost 0; bases outside the gene matches: 9. The CDR3 totals 17 residues. Per the germline V gene, CDR1 is SEHNR and CDR2 is FQNEAQ (reference sequence). The CDR3 sequence: CASSPGQGLDSNQPQHF. CDR3 DNA: TGTGCCAGCAGCCCTGGACAGGGATTAGATAGCAATCAGCCCCAGCATTTT.

The chain uses TRBV2 and TRBJ2-3, with D unresolved. The CDR3 is 11 amino acids. The V gene lost 8 bases and the J gene lost 4 bases, with 7 bases spanning the gap. The germline gives CDR1 SNHLY, CDR2 FYNNEI. CDR3 coding DNA: TGTGCCAGCGGGTTAGCAGATACGCAGTATTTT. It is translated as CASGLADTQYF.

This chain uses TRBV27 with TRBJ1-1, with a possible D match to TRBD1 (6 bases). Trimming stripped 3 bases from V and 7 bases from J, with 18 bases between. Germline assignment: CDR1 MNHEY and CDR2 SMNVEV (reference sequence). The CDR3 consists of 15 residues. DNA for the CDR3: TGTGCCAGCAGTTTCTACGAGGGGGTTGAGGGTGAAGCTTTCTTT. Encoded protein: CASSFYEGVEGEAFF.

This clone was detected a few times. J is TRBJ2-7 and V is TRBV19; TRBD1 might be the D (5 bases). V lost 3 bases and J 4 bases, leaving 7 bases between the germline ends. Germline V gene sequence: CDR1 LNHDA, CDR2 SQIVND (reference sequence). The CDR3 runs 12 residues. CDR3 bases: TGTGCCAGTAGTATGGGGCCATACGAGCAGTACTTC. This gives the protein CASSMGPYEQYF.

There are a few counts of this clone. The gene calls are TRBV6-1 and TRBJ2-5, with D tentatively TRBD1 (5 bases). V lost 3 bases and J lost 5, with 22 bases in between. The V gene's germline CDR1 is MNHNS and CDR2 SASEGT. This CDR3 is 17 amino acids long. DNA for the CDR3: TGTGCCAGCAGTGAGTACTACGGCAGGGCTTTAGTTGAGACCCAGTACTTC. Amino acids: CASSEYYGRALVETQYF.

The V gene is TRBV5-1, the J gene TRBJ2-2, with D perhaps matching TRBD1 (5 bases). CDR3 size: 14 residues. Germline V gives CDR1 SGHRS, CDR2 YFSETQ. Between the trimmed V and J ends, which lost 9 bases and 1 base, there was a span of 13 bases. The CDR3 region is CATKNGQNTGELFF. As DNA, the CDR3 is TGCGCCACCAAAAACGGACAGAACACCGGGGAGCTGTTTTTT.

This clone has just one count. The genes are TRBV14 and TRBJ2-7; D unclear. The CDR3 runs 13 residues. The V and J ends lost 1 base and 3 bases respectively, with 7 bases between them. The germline gives CDR1 SGHDN, CDR2 FVKESK. CDR3 residues: CASSQGFYYEQYF. The CDR3 bases are TGTGCCAGCAGCCAAGGGTTTTACTACGAGCAGTACTTC.

V gene TRBV28 combines with J gene TRBJ2-6; D ambiguous. The V gene's germline CDR1 is MDHEN and CDR2 SYDVKM. V lost 4 bases and J 1 base, leaving 11 bases between the germline ends. The length of the CDR3 is 16 residues. The CDR3 region has the DNA TGTGCCAGCAGTTCCCCCGGTCCTTCTGGGGCCAACGTCCTGACTTTC. Encoded protein: CASSSPGPSGANVLTF.

The chain joins TRBV7-6 to TRBJ1-4; the D gene is possibly TRBD1 (5 bases). Germline lookup yields CDR1 SGHVS and CDR2 FNYEAQ. V lost 2 bases and J 3 bases, leaving 10 bases between the germline ends. The CDR3 extends over 15 amino acids. Here the CDR3 reads CASSLSGLPNEKLFF. As DNA, the CDR3 is TGTGCCAGCAGCTTATCAGGGCTACCTAATGAAAAACTGTTTTTT.

The V call is TRBV4-3, the J call TRBJ2-3; D call uncertain. This CDR3 is 13 amino acids long. With 4 bases removed from V and 4 bases from J, the gap between germline ends came to 9 bases. CDR1 is LGHNA and CDR2 is YSLEER in the germline V gene. CDR3 in amino acids: CASSRTGPDTQYF. In DNA, the CDR3 is TGCGCCAGCAGCCGGACCGGCCCAGATACGCAGTATTTT.

This chain connects TRBV5-5 to TRBJ1-4, with D maybe TRBD1 (5 bases). Per the germline V gene, CDR1 is SGHKS and CDR2 is YYEKEE (reference sequence). CDR3 length: 14 residues. The V end was cut by 2 bases, the J end by 4 bases, with 9 bases between. The CDR3 DNA reads TGTGCCAGCAGCTTTGGGGACCGTAATGAAAAACTGTTTTTT. It encodes CASSFGDRNEKLFF. The entire variable domain, with the rest obtained from reference TRBV5-5 and TRBJ1-4, is as follows: DAGVTQSPTHLIKTRGQQVTLRCSPISGHKSVSWYQQVLGQGPQFIFQYYEKEERGRGNFPDRFSARQFPNYSSELNVNALLLGDSALYLCASSFGDRNEKLFFGSGTQLSVL.

This chain connects TRBV6-5 to TRBJ1-1; TRBD1 matches at 7 bases. The CDR3 has 14 residues. The junction had 10 bases not matched to a gene; V was cut back by 2 bases and J by 10 bases. Germline CDR1 and CDR2: MNHEY and SVGAGI. The DNA for the CDR3 is TGTGCCAGCAGTTACACGGGGACAGCCCGGGGAGCTTTCTTT. This translates into CASSYTGTARGAFF.

The V call is TRBV7-2, the J call TRBJ2-7; D call uncertain. This CDR3 spans 14 amino acids. The V end was cut by 0 bases, the J end by 6 bases, with 12 bases between. Germline V CDR1 and CDR2: SGHTA, FQGNSA. The CDR3 region is CASSLARSFGEQYF. CDR3 in DNA: TGTGCCAGCAGCTTAGCTCGGTCTTTTGGCGAGCAGTACTTC.